The 21 T cell receptor beta chains below were found in one sample sequenced in a study of control samples from healthy donors and cancer patients. Using immunoSEQ multiplex PCR, the repertoire was profiled, and TCRdb retains in-frame clones only, with some absent. This table holds 95,000 to 150,000 clones, more than 75% found once. Sequencing was performed on blood. The receptors were gathered from a man aged 60 to 69 in good health.

The chain recombines TRBV27 with TRBJ1-1; the D is unclear. Trimming shortened V by 4 bases and J by 6 bases, and 18 bases separated the two germline ends. The germline V gene has CDR1 MNHEY and CDR2 SMNVEV (reference sequence). This CDR3 region has 15 residues. The CDR3 is CASSYGVGLAAEAFF. Here the CDR3 DNA reads TGTGCCAGCAGTTATGGGGTCGGGCTGGCGGCTGAAGCTTTCTTT.

V usage is TRBV5-1 and J usage is TRBJ1-6; D gene ambiguous. The CDR3 runs 14 residues. The ends were cut back, 5 bases at V and 6 bases at J, with 12 bases in the middle. The germline CDR1 and CDR2 sequences are SGHRS and YFSETQ. CDR3: CASSEGRSNSPLHF. The CDR3, as DNA: TGCGCCAGCAGTGAAGGGAGGAGTAATTCACCCCTCCACTTT.

The CDR3 loop is CASSQRGTVSNEQFF. The CDR3 DNA follows: TGTGCCAGCAGCCAAAGGGGGACAGTCAGCAATGAGCAGTTCTTC. The chain uses TRBV3-1 (or the pseudogene TRBV3-2) and TRBJ2-1; 7 bases are a match to TRBD1. This CDR3 comprises 15 residues. V lost 2 bases and J lost 6; bases outside the gene matches: 7. Germline CDR1 reads LGHDT; CDR2 reads YNNKEL (reference sequence).

The chain recombines TRBV6-5 with TRBJ1-1; TRBD1 aligns across 7 bases. CDR3 length: 12 residues. Germline values: CDR1 MNHEY, CDR2 SVGAGI. In DNA form, the CDR3 reads TGTTCGGGGGACAGTCGGAACACTGAAGCTTTCTTT. Amino acid sequence: CSGDSRNTEAFF.

The chain is built from TRBV29-1 and TRBJ1-2, with 9 bases matching TRBD1. The CDR3 loop spans 13 amino acids. CDR1 is SQVTM and CDR2 is ANQGSEA in the germline V gene. After removal of 6 bases from V and 8 bases from J, the junction contained 10 bases not matched to a gene. The CDR3 sequence: CSVRKGTGQGYTF. DNA of the CDR3: TGCAGCGTGCGCAAAGGGACAGGGCAAGGCTACACCTTC.

The rearrangement joins TRBV28 to TRBJ1-5; perhaps TRBD1 as D (6 bases). V was trimmed by 5 bases and J by 7 bases, leaving 15 bases between them. The CDR3 totals 14 residues. Germline values: CDR1 MDHEN, CDR2 SYDVKM. CDR3 region: CASSPSRGGQPQHF. The CDR3 DNA is TGTGCCAGCAGTCCGTCGAGGGGGGGACAGCCCCAGCATTTT.

This clone showed up just a few times. V gene TRBV7-9 combines with J gene TRBJ2-7; the match to TRBD1 covers 7 bases. This CDR3 is 12 amino acids long. CDR1 SEHNR and CDR2 FQNEAQ come from the germline V gene (reference sequence). V trimming: 4 bases; J trimming: 5 bases; junction bases outside the gene matches: 2. Here the CDR3 DNA reads TGTGCCAGCAGCTCTACAGGGGACGAGCAGTACTTC. It is translated as CASSSTGDEQYF.

V is TRBV7-9 and J is TRBJ1-4; D is unclear. Looked up from germline, CDR1 is SEHNR and CDR2 is FQNEAQ (reference sequence). The CDR3 is made up of 13 amino acids. V lost 5 bases, J lost 5 bases, and 9 bases lay in between. The CDR3 coding sequence is TGTGCCAGCAGCCACGTTCCCAATGAAAAACTGTTTTTT. Translated: CASSHVPNEKLFF.

The chain uses TRBV9 and TRBJ1-2, with a tentative D call TRBD1 (6 bases). Germline V gives CDR1 SGDLS, CDR2 YYNGEE. V was cut by 3 bases and J by 4 bases, with 19 bases left in between. This CDR3 contains 16 residues. The CDR3 loop reads CASSAPGGGTLYGYTF. The CDR3 region has the DNA TGTGCCAGCAGCGCCCCGGGAGGGGGTACCCTCTATGGCTACACCTTC.

The chain recombines TRBV19 with TRBJ2-5; 7 positions agree with TRBD1. CDR1 and CDR2 (germline): LNHDA, SQIVND (reference sequence). The J segment lost 5 bases and the V segment lost 2 bases, leaving 8 bases of the junction unmatched. CDR3 length: 15 amino acids. The CDR3 sequence: CASSITLGQFETQYF. The CDR3 DNA reads as TGTGCCAGTAGTATAACCCTGGGACAGTTCGAGACCCAGTACTTC.

The rearrangement uses TRBV6-6 and TRBJ1-6; D remains unclear. The germline CDR1 and CDR2 sequences are MNHNY and SVGAGI (reference sequence). With 6 bases removed from V and 3 bases from J, the gap between germline ends came to 15 bases. The CDR3 is made up of 16 amino acids. The CDR3 DNA is TGTGCCAGCAGCAACCCGAGGGAGGACTATAATTCACCCCTCCACTTT. Protein sequence: CASSNPREDYNSPLHF.

Comment on this clone: Other DNA sequences of this sample code for an identical CDR3. The DNA for the CDR3 is TGTGCCAGCAGTTTCCGCGGACTTAGCACAGATACGCAGTATTTT. Translating it yields CASSFRGLSTDTQYF. This chain connects TRBV28 to TRBJ2-3; a weak D match, TRBD2 (5 bases). Germline assignment: CDR1 MDHEN and CDR2 SYDVKM. The CDR3 extends over 15 amino acids. V was clipped by 3 bases and J by 0 bases, with 10 bases between them.

CDR3 in amino acids: CATSRETGGLWVTEAFF. The CDR3 DNA reads as TGTGCCACCAGCAGAGAAACAGGGGGTTTATGGGTCACTGAAGCTTTCTTT. The rearrangement links TRBV15 to TRBJ1-1, with 8 bases that match TRBD1. The germline V gene encodes CDR1 LNHNV and CDR2 YYDKDF (reference sequence). CDR3 length equals 17 residues. V gave up 0 bases and J gave up 4 bases; unmatched junction bases: 10.

This chain connects TRBV7-2 to TRBJ1-2; D remains ambiguous. V shed 1 base and J shed 1 base, with 10 bases lying between them. CDR3 size: 15 residues. Germline CDR1 SGHTA, CDR2 FQGNSA. CDR3 nucleotides: TGTGCCAGCAGCTTAGGGGCCAGCAATAACTATGGCTACACCTTC. Its protein product is CASSLGASNNYGYTF. The full variable domain, with the rest looked up from reference TRBV7-2 and TRBJ1-2, is GAGVSQSPSNKVTEKGKDVELRCDPISGHTALYWYRQSLGQGLEFLIYFQGNSAPDKSGLPSDRFSAERTGGSVSTLTIQRTQQEDSAVYLCASSLGASNNYGYTFGSGTRLTVV.

V and J are TRBV5-6 and TRBJ1-3, with D perhaps matching TRBD1 (5 bases). Germline CDR1 and CDR2: SGHDT and YYEEEE. Trimming pared 2 bases from V and 4 bases from J, leaving 7 bases between. The CDR3 has 13 amino acids. This chain's CDR3 is CASSFREGNTIYF. The CDR3 DNA is TGTGCCAGCAGCTTCAGGGAAGGAAACACCATATATTTT.

This chain connects TRBV7-9 to TRBJ2-5, with D tentatively TRBD1 or TRBD2 (6 bases each). This CDR3 has 17 residues. Germline CDR1 and CDR2: SEHNR and FQNEAQ (reference sequence). V was cut by 1 base and J by 0 bases, with 15 bases left in between. Here the CDR3 reads CASSLGFGGGYQETQYF. The CDR3 nucleotides are TGTGCCAGCAGCTTAGGATTTGGAGGGGGGTACCAAGAGACCCAGTACTTC.

The gene calls are TRBV18 and TRBJ1-6; no firm D call. The CDR3 runs 14 residues. V lost 0 bases, J lost 7 bases, and 7 bases lay in between. The V gene's germline CDR1 is KGHSH and CDR2 LQKENI. The CDR3 sequence is CASSPPFDNSPLHF. CDR3 nucleotide sequence: TGTGCCAGCTCACCACCCTTTGACAATTCACCCCTCCACTTT.

The chain has TRBV24-1 and TRBJ2-2; 8 bases line up with TRBD1. J was trimmed by 3 bases and V by 4 bases; bases with no gene match: 9. The germline gives CDR1 KGHDR, CDR2 SFDVKD. CDR3 length: 17 amino acids. The CDR3 DNA reads TGTGCCACCAGTGACCCCCAAAGGACAGGGTACACCGGGGAGCTGTTTTTT. Amino acid sequence: CATSDPQRTGYTGELFF.

The chain recombines TRBV6-6 with TRBJ2-7; D is ambiguous. Germline V gene lookup returns CDR1 MNHNY and CDR2 SVGAGI (reference sequence). V was trimmed by 5 bases and J by 5 bases, leaving 13 bases between them. This CDR3 contains 13 residues. The CDR3 reads CASSEPPRDEQYF. CDR3 bases: TGTGCCAGCAGTGAGCCGCCCCGGGACGAGCAGTACTTC.

V usage is TRBV3-1 (or the pseudogene TRBV3-2) and J usage is TRBJ1-2; D gene uncertain. From germline, CDR1 is LGHDT and CDR2 YNNKEL (reference sequence). The CDR3 has 14 amino acids. V lost 1 base and J 2 bases, leaving 8 bases between the germline ends. CDR3 DNA: TGTGCCAGCAGCCAAGGGGTTCGAAACTATGGCTACACCTTC. Translating it yields CASSQGVRNYGYTF.

V gene TRBV19 combines with J gene TRBJ2-3, with 14 positions matching TRBD2. Germline V lookup: CDR1 LNHDA, CDR2 SQIVND (reference sequence). The V and J ends lost 6 bases and 4 bases, in that order; junction bases with no gene match: 9. The CDR3 loop spans 17 amino acids. CDR3 residues: CASSLGLAGGNSDTQYF. For the CDR3, the DNA is TGTGCCAGTAGCCTTGGACTAGCGGGGGGCAACTCAGATACGCAGTATTTT.